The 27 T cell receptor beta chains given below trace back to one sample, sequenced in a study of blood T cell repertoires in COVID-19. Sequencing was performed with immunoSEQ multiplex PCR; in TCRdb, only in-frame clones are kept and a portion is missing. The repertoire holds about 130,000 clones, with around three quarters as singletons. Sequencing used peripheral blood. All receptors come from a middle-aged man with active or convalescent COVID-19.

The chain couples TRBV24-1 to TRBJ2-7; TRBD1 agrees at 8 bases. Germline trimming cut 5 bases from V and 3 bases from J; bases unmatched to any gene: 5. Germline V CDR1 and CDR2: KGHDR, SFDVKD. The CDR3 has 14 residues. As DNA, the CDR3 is TGTGCCACCAGTGCGACAGGGGCCTACTACGAGCAGTACTTC. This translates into CATSATGAYYEQYF.

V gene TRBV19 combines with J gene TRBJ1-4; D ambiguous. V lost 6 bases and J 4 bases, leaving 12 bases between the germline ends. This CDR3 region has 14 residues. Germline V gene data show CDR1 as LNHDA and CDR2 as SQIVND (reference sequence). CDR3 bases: TGTGCCAGTAGCGAGATAATGCGTAATGAAAAACTGTTTTTT. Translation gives CASSEIMRNEKLFF. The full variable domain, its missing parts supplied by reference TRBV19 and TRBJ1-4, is DGGITQSPKYLFRKEGQNVTLSCEQNLNHDAMYWYRQDPGQGLRLIYYSQIVNDFQKGDIAEGYSVSREKKESFPLTVTSAQKNPTAFYLCASSEIMRNEKLFFGSGTQLSVL.

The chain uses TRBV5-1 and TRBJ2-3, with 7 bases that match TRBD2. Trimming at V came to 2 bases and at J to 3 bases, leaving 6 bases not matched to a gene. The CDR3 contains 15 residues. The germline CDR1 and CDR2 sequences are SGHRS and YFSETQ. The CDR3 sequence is CASSLKAGRTDTQYF. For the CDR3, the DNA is TGCGCCAGCAGCTTAAAAGCGGGGCGGACAGATACGCAGTATTTT.

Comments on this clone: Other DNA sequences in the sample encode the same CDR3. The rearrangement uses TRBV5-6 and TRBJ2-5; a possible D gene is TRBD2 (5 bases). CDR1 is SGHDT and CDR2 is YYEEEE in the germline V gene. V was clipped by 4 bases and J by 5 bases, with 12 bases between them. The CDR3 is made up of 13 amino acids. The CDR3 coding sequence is TGTGCCAGCAGCATAATAGGCGGGGAGACCCAGTACTTC. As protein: CASSIIGGETQYF.

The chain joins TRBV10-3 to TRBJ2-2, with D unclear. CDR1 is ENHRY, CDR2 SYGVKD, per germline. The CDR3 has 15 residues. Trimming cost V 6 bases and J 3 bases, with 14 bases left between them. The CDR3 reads CAIRGTLADTGELFF. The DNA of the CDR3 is TGTGCCATCAGGGGTACGTTGGCGGACACCGGGGAGCTGTTTTTT.

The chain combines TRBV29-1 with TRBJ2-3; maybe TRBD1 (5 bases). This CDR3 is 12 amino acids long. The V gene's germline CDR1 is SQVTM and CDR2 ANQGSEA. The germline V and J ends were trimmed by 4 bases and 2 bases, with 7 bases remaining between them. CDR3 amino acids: CSVVGATDTQYF. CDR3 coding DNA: TGCAGCGTTGTAGGGGCCACAGATACGCAGTATTTT.

CDR3 region: CASSFQGEKLFF. Here the CDR3 DNA reads TGCGCCAGCAGCTTTCAGGGGGAAAAACTGTTTTTT. The chain employs TRBV4-3 and TRBJ1-4, with D perhaps matching TRBD1 (6 bases). Germline CDR1 reads LGHNA; CDR2 reads YSLEER. Trimming removed 5 bases from V and 8 bases from J, with 9 bases in between. This CDR3 spans 12 amino acids.

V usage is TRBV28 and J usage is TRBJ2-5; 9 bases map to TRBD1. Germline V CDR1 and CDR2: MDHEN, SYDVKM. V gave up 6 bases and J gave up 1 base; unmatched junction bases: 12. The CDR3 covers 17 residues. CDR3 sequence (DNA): TGTGCCAGCAGCTTAGGAGGGACAGGGACAGTCCAAGAGACCCAGTACTTC. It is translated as CASSLGGTGTVQETQYF.

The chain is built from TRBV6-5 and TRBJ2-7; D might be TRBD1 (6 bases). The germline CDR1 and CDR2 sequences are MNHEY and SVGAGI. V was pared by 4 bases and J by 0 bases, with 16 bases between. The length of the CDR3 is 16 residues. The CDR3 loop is CASSSIQGRSSYEQYF. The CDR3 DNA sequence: TGTGCCAGCAGTTCCATTCAGGGGCGGAGCTCCTACGAGCAGTACTTC.

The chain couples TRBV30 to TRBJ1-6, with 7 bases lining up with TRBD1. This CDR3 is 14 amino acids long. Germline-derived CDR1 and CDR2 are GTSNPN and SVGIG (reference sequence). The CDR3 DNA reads TGTGCTGCAACCGGGACAGTAGTTAACTCACCCCTCCACTTT. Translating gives CAATGTVVNSPLHF.

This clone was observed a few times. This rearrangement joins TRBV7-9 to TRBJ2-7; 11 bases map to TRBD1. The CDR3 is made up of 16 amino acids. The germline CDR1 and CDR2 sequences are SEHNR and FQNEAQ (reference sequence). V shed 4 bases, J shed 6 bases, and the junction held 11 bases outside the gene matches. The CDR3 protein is CASSSWTGGGSAEQYF. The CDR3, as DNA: TGTGCCAGCAGCTCCTGGACAGGGGGCGGCTCCGCCGAGCAGTACTTC.

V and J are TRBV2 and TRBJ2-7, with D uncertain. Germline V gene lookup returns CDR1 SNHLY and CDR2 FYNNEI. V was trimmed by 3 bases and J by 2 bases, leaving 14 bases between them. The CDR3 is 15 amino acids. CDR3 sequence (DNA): TGTGCCAGCAGTGAGTCTGTAGTTTACCCCTACGAGCAGTACTTC. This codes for CASSESVVYPYEQYF. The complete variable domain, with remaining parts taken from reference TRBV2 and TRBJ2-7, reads EPEVTQTPSHQVTQMGQEVILRCVPISNHLYFYWYRQILGQKVEFLVSFYNNEISEKSEIFDDQFSVERPDGSNFTLKIRSTKLEDSAMYFCASSESVVYPYEQYFGPGTRLTVT.

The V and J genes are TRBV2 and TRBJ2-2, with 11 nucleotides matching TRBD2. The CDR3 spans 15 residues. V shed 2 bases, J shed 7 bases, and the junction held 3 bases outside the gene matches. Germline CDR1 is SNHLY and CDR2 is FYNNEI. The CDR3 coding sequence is TGTGCCAGCAGTGAATTAGCGGGAGGGAACGGGGAGCTGTTTTTT. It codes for CASSELAGGNGELFF.

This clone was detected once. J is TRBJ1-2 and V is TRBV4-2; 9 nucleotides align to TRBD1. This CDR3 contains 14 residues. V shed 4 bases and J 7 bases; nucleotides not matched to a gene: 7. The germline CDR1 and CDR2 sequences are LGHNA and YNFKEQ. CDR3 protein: CASSRDRDWGGYTF. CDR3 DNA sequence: TGTGCCAGCAGCCGGGACAGGGATTGGGGTGGCTACACCTTC.

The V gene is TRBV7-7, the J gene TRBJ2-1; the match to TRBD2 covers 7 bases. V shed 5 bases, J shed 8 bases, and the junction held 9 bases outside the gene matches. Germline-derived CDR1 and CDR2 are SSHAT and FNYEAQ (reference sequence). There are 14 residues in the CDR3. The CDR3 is CASSDSGEGDEQFF. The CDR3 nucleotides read TGTGCCAGCAGCGATTCGGGGGAGGGCGATGAGCAGTTCTTC.

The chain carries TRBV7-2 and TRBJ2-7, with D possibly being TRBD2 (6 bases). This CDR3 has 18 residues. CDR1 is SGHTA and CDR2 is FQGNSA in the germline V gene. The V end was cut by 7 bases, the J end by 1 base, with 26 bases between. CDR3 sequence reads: CASTFLLGGTGVSYEQYF. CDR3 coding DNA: TGTGCCAGCACCTTCCTACTTGGGGGGACGGGAGTGTCCTACGAGCAGTACTTC.

Here the CDR3 reads CASSRTGTPLWFF. In nucleotides, the CDR3 is TGTGCCAGCAGCCGCACAGGAACCCCTCTTTGGTTCTTC. The gene calls are TRBV5-4 and TRBJ2-1; maybe TRBD1 (5 bases). Deletions cut 4 bases from V and 15 bases from J, with 20 bases between. The CDR3 totals 13 residues. CDR1 is SGHNT and CDR2 is YYREEE in the germline V gene (reference sequence).

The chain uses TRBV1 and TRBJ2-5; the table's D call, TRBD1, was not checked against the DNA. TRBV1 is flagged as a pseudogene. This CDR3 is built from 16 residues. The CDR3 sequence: CTSSQEQCRGQETQYF. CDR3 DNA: TGCACCAGCAGCCAAGAACAGTGCAGGGGACAAGAGACCCAGTACTTC.

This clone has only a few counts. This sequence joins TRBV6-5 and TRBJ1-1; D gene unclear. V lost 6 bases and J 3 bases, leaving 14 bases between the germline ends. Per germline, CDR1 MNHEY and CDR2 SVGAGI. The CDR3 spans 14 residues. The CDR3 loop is CASSLYRGDTEAFF. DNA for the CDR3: TGTGCCAGCAGCCTTTACCGGGGAGACACTGAAGCTTTCTTT.

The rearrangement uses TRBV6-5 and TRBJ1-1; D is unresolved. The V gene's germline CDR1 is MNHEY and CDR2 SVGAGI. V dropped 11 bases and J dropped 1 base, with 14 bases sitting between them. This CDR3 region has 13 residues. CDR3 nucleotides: TGTGCCTCACCTTCCGCAGGGAACACTGAAGCTTTCTTT. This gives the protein CASPSAGNTEAFF.

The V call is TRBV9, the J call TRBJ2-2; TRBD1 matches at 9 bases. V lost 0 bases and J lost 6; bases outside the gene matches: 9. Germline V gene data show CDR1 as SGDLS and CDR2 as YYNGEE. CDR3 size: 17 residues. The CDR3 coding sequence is TGTGCCAGCAGCGTAGGCGGACAGGGGTTTGGAGCCGGGGAGCTGTTTTTT. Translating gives CASSVGGQGFGAGELFF.

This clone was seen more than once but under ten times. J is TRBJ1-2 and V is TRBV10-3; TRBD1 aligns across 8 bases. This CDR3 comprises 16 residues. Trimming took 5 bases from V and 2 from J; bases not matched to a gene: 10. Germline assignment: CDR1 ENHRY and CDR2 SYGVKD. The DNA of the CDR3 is TGTGCCATCAGTCGAACAGGGGGAGTTGGGAACTATGGCTACACCTTC. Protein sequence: CAISRTGGVGNYGYTF.

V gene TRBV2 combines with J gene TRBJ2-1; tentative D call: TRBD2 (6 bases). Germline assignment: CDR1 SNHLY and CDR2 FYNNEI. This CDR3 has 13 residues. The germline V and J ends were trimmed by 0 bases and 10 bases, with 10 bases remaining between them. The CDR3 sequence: CASSEAGGGEQFF. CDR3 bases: TGTGCCAGCAGTGAAGCGGGTGGGGGGGAGCAGTTCTTC.

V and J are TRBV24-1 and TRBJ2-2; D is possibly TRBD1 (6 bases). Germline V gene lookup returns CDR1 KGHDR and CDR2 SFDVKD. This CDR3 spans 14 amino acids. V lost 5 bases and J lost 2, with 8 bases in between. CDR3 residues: CATSGTANTGELFF. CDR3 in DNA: TGTGCCACCAGTGGGACAGCCAACACCGGGGAGCTGTTTTTT.

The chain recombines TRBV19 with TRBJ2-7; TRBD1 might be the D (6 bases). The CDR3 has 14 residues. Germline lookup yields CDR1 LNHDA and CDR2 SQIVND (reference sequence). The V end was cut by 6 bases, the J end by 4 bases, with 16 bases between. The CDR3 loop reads CASRRTEGRYEQYF. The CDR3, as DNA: TGTGCCAGTAGGAGGACAGAGGGGAGATACGAGCAGTACTTC.

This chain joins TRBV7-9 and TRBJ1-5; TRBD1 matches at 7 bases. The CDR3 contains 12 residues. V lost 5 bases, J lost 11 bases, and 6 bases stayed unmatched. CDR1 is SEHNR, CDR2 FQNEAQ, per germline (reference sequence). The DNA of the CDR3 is TGTGCCAGCAGCAACAGGGGCGTCGCCCAGCATTTT. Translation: CASSNRGVAQHF.

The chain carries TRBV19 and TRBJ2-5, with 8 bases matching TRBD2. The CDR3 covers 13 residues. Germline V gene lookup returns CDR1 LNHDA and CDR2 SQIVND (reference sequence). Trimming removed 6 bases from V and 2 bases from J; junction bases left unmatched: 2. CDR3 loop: CASRAGVQETQYF. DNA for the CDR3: TGTGCCAGTAGAGCGGGGGTGCAAGAGACCCAGTACTTC.